Listed below are T cell receptor beta chains from one sample, sequenced in a study of T-cell memory formation after mild COVID-19. TCRdb processed the 5' RACE reads anew with MiXCR; each CDR3 protein has one entry. The sample lists 450,000 to 650,000 distinct CDR3 sequences; approximately 19% were seen once. Input material: PBMCs or a T cell subset sorted from them (not recorded which). These receptors were taken from an adult woman who had mild COVID-19 (a few samples of this study predate the infection). Cell type and time point are not known. Both conserved end residues are part of each CDR3.

cdr3_aa	v_call	j_call
CASSRQGILTGELFF	TRBV7-2	TRBJ2-2
CASEDRETTDTQYF	TRBV10-3	TRBJ2-3
CASSLQGLRETQYF	TRBV7-9	TRBJ2-5
CASSQDVTSGYEQYF	TRBV4-3	TRBJ2-7
CASSQLDRGALYEQYF	TRBV7-9	TRBJ2-7
CASSFGSAGANVLTF	TRBV7-6	TRBJ2-6
CASSRPPSYEQYF	TRBV7-2	TRBJ2-7
CASTRTGVVTGELFF	TRBV7-8	TRBJ2-2
CASSIDLGEYNEQFF	TRBV9	TRBJ2-1
CASSAGGPRSPLHF	TRBV12-3/TRBV12-4	TRBJ1-6
CATSEGTTEAIETQYF	TRBV24-1	TRBJ2-5
CASSQQESNQPQHF	TRBV4-3	TRBJ1-5
CASSLLTGRELFF	TRBV12-3/TRBV12-4	TRBJ2-2
CAGQVAGNQAPGDTQYF	TRBV7-2	TRBJ2-3
CASSVGSGPGANVLTF	TRBV9	TRBJ2-6
CASSRGRDFYEQYF	TRBV7-9	TRBJ2-7
CASSPGQFWGPLSGNTIYF	TRBV4-1	TRBJ1-3
CSAIGQGSSTEAFF	TRBV20-1	TRBJ1-1
CASSLVAGRRTDTQYF	TRBV5-1	TRBJ2-3
CASSGRAKAYEQYF	TRBV2	TRBJ2-7
CASTPLGFEAFF	TRBV12-3/TRBV12-4	TRBJ1-1
CSARGGPVPDNSPLHF	TRBV20-1	TRBJ1-6
CSVETGGEQYF	TRBV29-1	TRBJ2-7
CSVVRSNYGYTF	TRBV29-1	TRBJ1-2
CASSLAGTSGGGETQYF	TRBV7-6	TRBJ2-5
CASSPYASGRKNTEAFF	TRBV5-1	TRBJ1-1
CASSSGGASEQFF	TRBV7-3	TRBJ2-1
CASSRGGSRETQYF	TRBV7-3	TRBJ2-5